The entry below gives a single TCR beta chain sequence along with its context. These data are taken from a study of blood T cell repertoires in COVID-19. Turning to the study itself: Whether acute or convalescent, the COVID-19 samples came from the United States, Italy and Spain.

Germline V lookup: CDR1 LNHDA, CDR2 SQIVND (reference sequence). V was trimmed by 10 bases and J by 3 bases, leaving 16 bases between them. CDR3 length: 14 amino acids. Some clones are missing from TCRdb's copy, which holds only in-frame ones; the method was immunoSEQ multiplex PCR. The profile covers approximately 290,000 clones, with around 91% appearing a single time and 4% to 5.5% taken by the ten largest. This receptor was taken from a woman in her late teens or twenties with acute COVID-19. The gene calls are TRBV19 and TRBJ1-5, with D perhaps TRBD1 (6 bases). Material for sequencing was PBMCs or T cells enriched from blood (not recorded which). The CDR3 DNA follows: TGTGCCACAGTTACCGCGGGGGCCAATCAGCCCCAGCATTTT. It encodes CATVTAGANQPQHF.